These 30 T cell receptor beta chains were all obtained from the same sample, sequenced in a study of T cells in Graves' hyperthyroidism and ophthalmopathy (dated by TCRdb to the late 2010s). Library generation was performed with multiplex PCR. Data came from an Illumina HiSeq 2000. Amplification of TCR beta CDR3 regions was carried out from RNA transcripts. The TCR CDR3 was subjected to a first round of RT-PCR using the HTBI primer set and the Qiagen OneStep RT-PCR kit. TCRdb trimmed public reads at Q25 via fastp, called clones via MiXCR and kept in-frame beta chains. Here each entry gathers all rows of one CDR3 protein and keeps the most common genes and DNA. This sample gives roughly 740,000 distinct CDR3 sequences in total; about a sixth of them show up just once. The ten largest clones represent around 8% of the sample. Sequences were obtained from blood. The receptors derive from a man aged 18 to 35 with Graves' hyperthyroidism.

Remarks on this clonotype: One end of the junction is discordant with germline, which a read error may explain. V is TRBV11-2 and J is TRBJ2-5; 7 positions agree with TRBD2. CDR3 length: 15 amino acids. Germline V gene sequence: CDR1 SGHAT, CDR2 FQNNGV. The CDR3 coding sequence is TGTGCCAGCAGCCGCAGTTTCTCCCTAGCGGAGAGGAAGGACTTC. This translates into CASSRSFSLAERKDF.

This chain links TRBV29-1 with TRBJ2-5; D might be TRBD1 (6 bases). V lost 7 bases and J 4 bases, leaving 19 bases between the germline ends. Germline V gene data show CDR1 as SQVTM and CDR2 as ANQGSEA. This CDR3 has 14 amino acids. The CDR3: CSGPQGPFGETQYF. The CDR3, as DNA: TGCAGCGGCCCACAGGGCCCGTTCGGAGAGACCCAGTACTTC.

This clonotype turned up a few times. J is TRBJ2-7 and V is TRBV12-3 or TRBV12-4; TRBD2 aligns across 7 bases. This CDR3 is built from 15 residues. The ends lost 2 bases at V and 2 bases at J; junction bases unmatched: 6. CDR3 nucleotides: TGTGCCAGCAGTTTATGGGGGGGAGGAGCCTACGAGCAGTACTTC. This codes for CASSLWGGGAYEQYF.

The chain combines TRBV27 with TRBJ2-2, with a tentative D call TRBD2 (5 bases). The CDR3 sequence is 16 residues long. Per germline, CDR1 MNHEY and CDR2 SMNVEV (reference sequence). Trimming took off 7 bases at V and 2 bases at J, with 17 bases between the two ends. CDR3 protein: CASTQAGLLNTGELFF. Here the CDR3 DNA reads TGTGCCAGCACCCAGGCTGGACTTTTAAACACCGGGGAGCTGTTTTTT.

This clonotype has more than one count but fewer than ten. The chain carries TRBV20-1 and TRBJ1-2, with 8 bases identical to TRBD1. V shed 3 bases, J shed 3 bases, and the junction held 9 bases outside the gene matches. The CDR3 contains 15 residues. Per germline, CDR1 DFQATT and CDR2 SNEGSKA (reference sequence). The CDR3 loop is CSARATGGLDYGYTF. DNA of the CDR3: TGCAGTGCTAGGGCTACAGGGGGACTGGACTATGGCTACACCTTC.

The V and J genes are TRBV2 and TRBJ2-1, with 11 bases aligning to TRBD1. Germline-derived CDR1 and CDR2 are SNHLY and FYNNEI. The CDR3 is made up of 16 amino acids. V was clipped by 5 bases and J by 7 bases; unmatched bases: 10. This CDR3 reads CASSFGRDRGINEQFF. The CDR3 DNA follows: TGTGCCAGCAGTTTTGGGCGGGACAGGGGGATTAATGAGCAGTTCTTC.

This clonotype appeared a few times. The rearrangement uses TRBV20-1 and TRBJ2-1, with D unresolved. In germline, CDR1 is DFQATT, CDR2 SNEGSKA (reference sequence). V was cut by 5 bases and J by 7 bases, with 12 bases left in between. This CDR3 region has 12 residues. The CDR3, as DNA: TGCAGTGCTCTCACCGCCGGGAATGAGCAGTTCTTC. This encodes CSALTAGNEQFF.

This chain uses TRBV5-1 with TRBJ2-7, with a tentative D call TRBD1 (5 bases). Germline assignment: CDR1 SGHRS and CDR2 YFSETQ. Trimming took 0 bases from V and 2 from J, leaving 6 bases between them. The CDR3 is 13 residues long. This CDR3 is CASSLETAYEQYF. The CDR3 DNA reads as TGCGCCAGCAGCTTGGAGACAGCCTACGAGCAGTACTTC. Full variable domain (remainder filled in from reference TRBV5-1 and TRBJ2-7): KAGVTQTPRYLIKTRGQQVTLSCSPISGHRSVSWYQQTPGQGLQFLFEYFSETQRNKGNFPGRFSGRQFSNSRSEMNVSTLELGDSALYLCASSLETAYEQYFGPGTRLTVT.

This clonotype occurred many times. The V and J genes are TRBV7-9 and TRBJ2-7, with a possible D match to TRBD2 (6 bases). The germline V gene has CDR1 SEHNR and CDR2 FQNEAQ (reference sequence). V was cut by 5 bases and J by 4 bases, with 9 bases left in between. The CDR3 covers 12 residues. The CDR3 spells CASSADYYEQYF. As DNA, the CDR3 is TGTGCCAGCAGCGCGGACTATTACGAGCAGTACTTC.

This clonotype was observed at least ten times. The chain links TRBV28 to TRBJ2-3, with 8 bases that match TRBD2. The CDR3 has 16 residues. In germline, CDR1 is MDHEN, CDR2 SYDVKM. V was pared by 5 bases and J by 4 bases, with 11 bases of the junction left unmatched. CDR3: CASSPIAGPRADTQYF. CDR3 DNA: TGTGCCAGCAGTCCAATAGCGGGACCCCGGGCAGATACGCAGTATTTT.

This clonotype was recorded at least ten times. The J gene is TRBJ2-4, the V gene TRBV29-1, with TRBD1 matching 8 bases. Trimming removed 7 bases from V and 0 bases from J; junction bases left unmatched: 8. The CDR3 loop spans 15 amino acids. Germline V gene lookup returns CDR1 SQVTM and CDR2 ANQGSEA. The CDR3 DNA reads TGCAGCGCAGTGGCAGGGGGCTTAGCCAAAAACATTCAGTACTTC. This translates into CSAVAGGLAKNIQYF.

The CDR3 reads CASSQEEGMGSYEQYF. In DNA form, the CDR3 reads TGCGCCAGCAGCCAAGAGGAGGGTATGGGTTCCTACGAGCAGTACTTC. The J gene is TRBJ2-7, the V gene TRBV4-1; D perhaps matches TRBD2 (6 bases). V lost 0 bases, J lost 1 base, and 13 bases lay in between. This CDR3 is 16 amino acids long. Germline CDR1 is MGHRA and CDR2 is YSYEKL.

This clonotype was observed many times. V usage is TRBV7-8 and J usage is TRBJ2-1, with 7 bases aligning to TRBD2. CDR3 length: 17 residues. V lost 1 base and J lost 0; bases outside the gene matches: 6. Germline lookup yields CDR1 SGHVS and CDR2 FQNEAQ. DNA for the CDR3: TGTGCCAGCAGCTTAGTATCGCGGGGGAGCTCCTACAATGAGCAGTTCTTC. This translates into CASSLVSRGSSYNEQFF.

This clonotype was counted ten times or more. This chain uses TRBV2 with TRBJ2-7; D is unresolved. Germline V gene lookup returns CDR1 SNHLY and CDR2 FYNNEI. CDR3 length: 11 residues. Trimming stripped 4 bases from V and 7 bases from J, with 8 bases between. The CDR3, as DNA: TGTGCCAGCAGTGGGACCTCGGAGCAGTACTTC. Protein product: CASSGTSEQYF. Based on the CDR3 plus reference TRBV2 and TRBJ2-7, the full variable domain is EPEVTQTPSHQVTQMGQEVILRCVPISNHLYFYWYRQILGQKVEFLVSFYNNEISEKSEIFDDQFSVERPDGSNFTLKIRSTKLEDSAMYFCASSGTSEQYFGPGTRLTVT.

The chain recombines TRBV4-3 with TRBJ2-6; TRBD1 might be the D (6 bases). V lost 0 bases and J lost 0, with 12 bases in between. This CDR3 has 18 amino acids. Germline lookup yields CDR1 LGHNA and CDR2 YSLEER. In DNA form, the CDR3 reads TGCGCCAGCAGCCAAGAGGGGGCCACAGACTCTGGGGCCAACGTCCTGACTTTC. As protein: CASSQEGATDSGANVLTF.

This clonotype showed up many times. The rearrangement uses TRBV7-2 and TRBJ2-7; TRBD1 matches 10 bases. The CDR3 covers 17 residues. In germline, CDR1 is SGHTA, CDR2 FQGNSA. The J segment lost 1 base and the V segment lost 1 base, leaving 7 bases of the junction unmatched. The CDR3 is CASSLGPPGQGSYEQYF. The DNA of the CDR3 is TGTGCCAGCAGCTTAGGACCACCGGGACAGGGGTCCTACGAGCAGTACTTC. Looking up the rest from reference TRBV7-2 and TRBJ2-7 gives the full variable domain: GAGVSQSPSNKVTEKGKDVELRCDPISGHTALYWYRQSLGQGLEFLIYFQGNSAPDKSGLPSDRFSAERTGGSVSTLTIQRTQQEDSAVYLCASSLGPPGQGSYEQYFGPGTRLTVT.

There are many counts of this clonotype. This rearrangement joins TRBV18 to TRBJ2-5; D remains ambiguous. The CDR3 is made up of 13 amino acids. V gave up 3 bases and J gave up 5 bases, with 10 bases separating them. Germline V gene sequence: CDR1 KGHSH, CDR2 LQKENI. The DNA of the CDR3 is TGTGCCAGCTCACCCCTTCCCCAGGAGACCCAGTACTTC. Translated: CASSPLPQETQYF.

The chain uses TRBV25-1 and TRBJ1-2; possibly TRBD1 for D (6 bases). V lost 3 bases and J 2 bases, leaving 10 bases between the germline ends. Germline V gene sequence: CDR1 MGHDK, CDR2 SYGVNS. The CDR3 spans 14 residues. The CDR3 sequence is CASSEGGANYGYTF. For the CDR3, the DNA is TGTGCCAGCAGTGAGGGGGGGGCGAACTATGGCTACACCTTC.

The rearrangement uses TRBV7-9 and TRBJ2-1; TRBD1 matches at 8 bases. Germline V gene lookup returns CDR1 SEHNR and CDR2 FQNEAQ (reference sequence). V lost 4 bases, J lost 8 bases, and 13 bases stayed unmatched. This CDR3 comprises 16 residues. In DNA form, the CDR3 reads TGTGCCAGCAGCTCGGGAGACAGGGGCTTGGGCGATGAGCAGTTCTTC. It specifies CASSSGDRGLGDEQFF.

This clonotype was detected many times. This chain uses TRBV24-1 with TRBJ2-1; TRBD2 matches at 14 bases. The length of the CDR3 is 19 residues. Germline V gene sequence: CDR1 KGHDR, CDR2 SFDVKD. The trim removed 3 bases at V and 0 bases at J, leaving 6 bases unmatched. The CDR3 loop is CATSDRTSGRTSSYNEQFF. DNA of the CDR3: TGTGCCACCAGTGATCGGACTAGCGGGAGGACTAGCTCCTACAATGAGCAGTTCTTC.

This clonotype was seen at least ten times. The chain links TRBV11-2 to TRBJ2-1, with TRBD1 matching over 8 bases. The CDR3 covers 15 residues. From germline, CDR1 is SGHAT and CDR2 FQNNGV. The junction had 5 bases not matched to a gene; V was cut back by 5 bases and J by 2 bases. The CDR3 protein is CASSIDRGAYNEQFF. The DNA of the CDR3 is TGTGCCAGCAGCATCGACAGGGGAGCCTACAATGAGCAGTTCTTC.

This clonotype has more than one count but fewer than ten. This chain links TRBV20-1 with TRBJ2-7; weak D call: TRBD2 (7 bases). This CDR3 comprises 17 residues. V lost 1 base and J 2 bases, leaving 21 bases between the germline ends. Per germline, CDR1 DFQATT and CDR2 SNEGSKA (reference sequence). The CDR3 sequence: CSARVAKGARGPYEQYF. In DNA form, the CDR3 reads TGCAGTGCTAGAGTAGCGAAAGGGGCGCGGGGGCCCTACGAGCAGTACTTC.

This clonotype appeared a few times. The gene calls are TRBV18 and TRBJ2-1, with unresolved D. The length of the CDR3 is 17 residues. CDR1 and CDR2 from the germline V gene are KGHSH and LQKENI. V was trimmed by 1 base and J by 4 bases, leaving 17 bases between them. In DNA, the CDR3 is TGTGCCAGCTCACCACTTCGAACGTCACCCCCTTACAATGAGCAGTTCTTC. It encodes CASSPLRTSPPYNEQFF.

This clonotype came up many times. The V call is TRBV12-3 or TRBV12-4, the J call TRBJ1-1; D call uncertain. Between the trimmed V and J ends, which lost 2 bases and 2 bases, there was a span of 6 bases. The CDR3 consists of 13 residues. Here the CDR3 DNA reads TGTGCCAGCAGTTTACAGCTTAACACTGAAGCTTTCTTT. Translating it yields CASSLQLNTEAFF.

Points on this clonotype: It may be a read error: a sequence one base away is much more abundant. The V and J genes are TRBV20-1 and TRBJ2-7; D perhaps matches TRBD2 (6 bases). The V end was cut by 1 base, the J end by 2 bases, with 15 bases between. In germline, CDR1 is DFQATT, CDR2 SNEGSKA (reference sequence). This CDR3 has 15 residues. CDR3 sequence reads: CSARADGSDTYEQYF. The CDR3 DNA is TGCAGTGCTAGAGCTGACGGGAGCGATACCTACGAGCAGTACTTC.

The chain couples TRBV20-1 to TRBJ2-7; 8 nucleotides line up with TRBD1. V gave up 5 bases and J gave up 5 bases; unmatched junction bases: 8. The germline gives CDR1 DFQATT, CDR2 SNEGSKA (reference sequence). The CDR3 sequence is 13 residues long. This CDR3 is CSAADRELDEQYF. The DNA of the CDR3 is TGCAGTGCTGCGGACAGGGAGCTCGACGAGCAGTACTTC.

This clonotype was detected a few times. The CDR3 protein is CASAHGSLAKNIQYF. CDR3 coding DNA: TGTGCCAGCGCCCACGGTTCCCTAGCCAAAAACATTCAGTACTTC. V gene TRBV6-1 combines with J gene TRBJ2-4; D not resolved. CDR1 MNHNS and CDR2 SASEGT come from the germline V gene. The CDR3 has 15 residues. The ends were cut back, 8 bases at V and 0 bases at J, with 14 bases in the middle.

This clonotype has a count of ten or more. The chain combines TRBV11-1 with TRBJ2-5; perhaps TRBD1 as D (6 bases). Trimming took 7 bases from V and 3 from J, leaving 18 bases between them. Per germline, CDR1 SGHAT and CDR2 FQDESV (reference sequence). There are 15 residues in the CDR3. The CDR3 here is CASNNPGTSEETQYF. For the CDR3, the DNA is TGTGCCAGCAACAACCCCGGGACAAGCGAAGAGACCCAGTACTTC.

This clonotype has just a few counts. A much larger clone sits a single nucleotide away, making a read error possible. The genes are TRBV6-1 and TRBJ2-5; 10 bases align to TRBD2. Unmatched junction bases numbered 3, after V lost 2 bases and J lost 6 bases. The CDR3 contains 14 residues. In germline, CDR1 is MNHNS, CDR2 SASEGT. CDR3 nucleotide sequence: TGTGCCAGCAGTGAAAGCGGGAGGGGGAAGACCCAGTACTTC. Translation gives CASSESGRGKTQYF.

With regard to this clonotype: Since a much larger clone is just one base distant, this may be a read error. The chain links TRBV28 to TRBJ2-7; 10 bases map to TRBD1. CDR3 size: 13 residues. Germline V CDR1 and CDR2: MDHEN, SYDVKM. After removal of 8 bases from V and 3 bases from J, the junction contained 4 bases not matched to a gene. This CDR3 reads CASAWTGGYEQYF. The CDR3 DNA follows: TGTGCCAGCGCCTGGACAGGGGGCTACGAGCAGTACTTC.